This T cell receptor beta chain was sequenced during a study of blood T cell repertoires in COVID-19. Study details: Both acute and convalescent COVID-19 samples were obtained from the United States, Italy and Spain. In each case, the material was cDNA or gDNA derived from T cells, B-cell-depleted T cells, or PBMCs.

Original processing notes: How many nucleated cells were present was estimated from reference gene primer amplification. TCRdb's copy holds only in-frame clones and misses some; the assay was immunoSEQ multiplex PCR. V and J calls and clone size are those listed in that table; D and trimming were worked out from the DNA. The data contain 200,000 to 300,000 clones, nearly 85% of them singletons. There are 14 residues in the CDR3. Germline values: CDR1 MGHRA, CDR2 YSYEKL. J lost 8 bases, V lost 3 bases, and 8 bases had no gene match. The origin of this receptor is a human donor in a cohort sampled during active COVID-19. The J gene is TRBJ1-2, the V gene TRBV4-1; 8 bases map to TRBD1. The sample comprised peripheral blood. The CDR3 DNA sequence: TGCGCCAGCAGCCATCCCGGACAGGGACGCGGCTACACCTTC. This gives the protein CASSHPGQGRGYTF.